The 8 T cell receptor beta chains below were found in one sample sequenced in a study of blood T cell repertoires in COVID-19. Produced via immunoSEQ multiplex PCR; TCRdb's table is partial and in-frame only. There are about 150,000 clones in the sample; around 84% occur only once, and 7% to 10% lies in the top ten. The source material was peripheral blood. These receptors came from a woman in her fifties or sixties with COVID-19, enrolled during active disease.

This clone was found many times. The chain recombines TRBV14 with TRBJ2-6, with D unclear. The CDR3 spans 14 residues. The germline V and J ends were trimmed by 4 bases and 1 base, with 5 bases remaining between them. Germline V gene sequence: CDR1 SGHDN, CDR2 FVKESK. The CDR3 is CASSPTSGANVLTF. In DNA form, the CDR3 reads TGTGCCAGCAGCCCAACATCTGGGGCCAACGTCCTGACTTTC.

Of note for this clone: One end of the junction is discordant with germline, which a read error may explain. This rearrangement joins TRBV7-7 to TRBJ2-1, with 10 bases fitting TRBD2. Germline loops: CDR1 SSHAT, CDR2 FNYEAQ (reference sequence). The length of the CDR3 is 16 residues. CDR3: CASSLAGGTPYNEQFF. CDR3 bases: TGTGCTAGCAGCTTAGCGGGAGGCACCCCCTACAATGAGCAGTTCTTC.

The V and J genes are TRBV6-1 and TRBJ2-4; possibly TRBD1 for D (7 bases). Germline V CDR1 and CDR2: MNHNS, SASEGT. This CDR3 has 16 amino acids. The V and J ends lost 0 bases and 2 bases respectively, with 11 bases between them. CDR3 sequence reads: CASSEAAGGTKNIQYF. The CDR3 DNA is TGTGCCAGCAGTGAAGCGGCAGGGGGGACCAAAAACATTCAGTACTTC.

V gene TRBV4-2 combines with J gene TRBJ2-7, with D tentatively TRBD1 (6 bases). Trimming stripped 4 bases from V and 5 bases from J, with 12 bases between. Germline V gene lookup returns CDR1 LGHNA and CDR2 YNFKEQ. The CDR3 sequence is 13 residues long. CDR3 in DNA: TGTGCCAGCAGCCCCGTCACAGGGAACGAGCAGTACTTC. It is translated as CASSPVTGNEQYF.

This chain connects TRBV10-3 to TRBJ1-1; a weak D match, TRBD1 (6 bases). Germline CDR1 and CDR2: ENHRY and SYGVKD. Trimming removed 2 bases at V and 1 base at J, with 17 bases between. The CDR3 is 17 residues long. This chain's CDR3 is CAISEPQGIGANTEAFF. The CDR3 nucleotides are TGTGCCATCAGTGAGCCGCAGGGGATTGGGGCGAACACTGAAGCTTTCTTT.

The chain recombines TRBV18 with TRBJ1-6, with D uncertain. Trimming pared 2 bases from V and 0 bases from J, leaving 11 bases between. This CDR3 spans 17 amino acids. Germline CDR1 and CDR2: KGHSH and LQKENI. In nucleotides, the CDR3 is TGTGCCAGCTCACCATTAAACCGGGACTCCTATAATTCACCCCTCCACTTT. It yields the protein CASSPLNRDSYNSPLHF.

This sequence joins TRBV6-5 and TRBJ1-1; 7 positions agree with TRBD1. Trimming cost V 6 bases and J 9 bases; bases outside gene matches: 10. This CDR3 has 13 residues. Germline V gene sequence: CDR1 MNHEY, CDR2 SVGAGI. The CDR3 nucleotides read TGTGCCAGCAGCAGAAGACAGGGAATACAAGCTTTCTTT. Its translation is CASSRRQGIQAFF.

The chain uses TRBV25-1 and TRBJ1-6, with unresolved D. Trimming left V 4 bases short and J 0 bases short, with 7 bases between. CDR3 size: 15 residues. Germline V gene lookup returns CDR1 MGHDK and CDR2 SYGVNS. The DNA for the CDR3 is TGTGCCAGCAGTGTACAGAGCTCCTATAATTCACCCCTCCACTTT. Its protein product is CASSVQSSYNSPLHF.